Given below is one T cell receptor (beta chain) in context. The CDR3 has 13 residues. The V segment lost 3 bases and the J segment 6 bases; nucleotides outside the gene matches: 3. Germline V gene sequence: CDR1 SGHTA, CDR2 FQGTGA. The method was immunoSEQ multiplex PCR; TCRdb's version includes in-frame clones alone and lacks a portion of them. The table records 80,000 or so clones, roughly 80% of them present only once. These data originate in a study of blood T cell repertoires in COVID-19. Overall study context: The United States, Italy and Spain were the sources of the acute and convalescent COVID-19 samples.

The chain is built from TRBV7-3 and TRBJ2-3; 7 bases are a match to TRBD2. The sequencing sample was made of peripheral blood. The clonotype comes from a woman aged 55-69 years with acute or convalescent COVID-19. CDR3 residues: CASSLISGDTQYF. CDR3 DNA sequence: TGTGCCAGCAGCTTGATTAGCGGGGATACGCAGTATTTT. The entire variable domain, with the rest obtained from reference TRBV7-3 and TRBJ2-3, is as follows: GAGVSQTPSNKVTEKGKYVELRCDPISGHTALYWYRQSLGQGPEFLIYFQGTGAADDSGLPNDRFFAVRPEGSVSTLKIQRTERGDSAVYLCASSLISGDTQYFGPGTRLTVL.